This entry is about one TCR beta chain. Its antigen is still unknown. The data were taken from a study of cytomegalovirus exposure and HLA in healthy donors. Generated by immunoSEQ multiplex PCR, the TCRdb table keeps only in-frame clones and is missing some. The sample shows some 110,000 clones, more than 85% of them seen only once. Points from the study as a whole: It was found in a later analysis that first-cohort TCR clusters tended to co-occur in the 130 or so validation repertoires. Cytomegalovirus-associated status was assigned to about 180 TCR beta chains. Cytomegalovirus status was reportedly diagnosed by the classifier with high specificity and sensitivity.

This CDR3 spans 15 amino acids. J lost 7 bases, V lost 5 bases, and 10 bases had no gene match. Germline CDR1 is SEHNR and CDR2 is FQNEAQ (reference sequence). The source of this sequence is a man between 18 and 29 years old in good health and CMV-seropositive. The genes are TRBV7-9 and TRBJ2-1, with TRBD1 matching 8 bases. Sequencing was performed on PBMCs. Here the CDR3 DNA reads TGTGCCAGCAGCCCCAGGACAGGGCGGCCTAATGAGCAGTTCTTC. It encodes CASSPRTGRPNEQFF. Variable domain in full (rest from reference TRBV7-9 and TRBJ2-1): DTGVSQNPRHKITKRGQNVTFRCDPISEHNRLYWYRQTLGQGPEFLTYFQNEAQLEKSRLLSDRFSAERPKGSFSTLEIQRTEQGDSAMYLCASSPRTGRPNEQFFGPGTRLTVL.